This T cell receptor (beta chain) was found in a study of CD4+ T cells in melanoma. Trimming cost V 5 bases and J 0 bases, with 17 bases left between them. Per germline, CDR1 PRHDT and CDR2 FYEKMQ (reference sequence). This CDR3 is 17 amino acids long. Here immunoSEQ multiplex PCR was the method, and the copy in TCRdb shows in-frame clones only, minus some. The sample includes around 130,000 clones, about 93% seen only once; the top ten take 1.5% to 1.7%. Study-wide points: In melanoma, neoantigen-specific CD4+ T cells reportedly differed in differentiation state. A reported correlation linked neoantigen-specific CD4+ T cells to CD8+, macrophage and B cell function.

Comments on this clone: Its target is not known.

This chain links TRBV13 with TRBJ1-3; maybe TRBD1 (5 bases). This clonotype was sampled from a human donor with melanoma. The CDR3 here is CASSGEGYGGSGNTIYF. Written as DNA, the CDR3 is TGTGCCAGCAGCGGTGAGGGGTACGGGGGCTCTGGAAACACCATATATTTT.